This T cell receptor beta chain originates from a study of blood T cell repertoires in COVID-19. The germline V gene encodes CDR1 LNHDA and CDR2 SQIVND (reference sequence). The CDR3 contains 15 residues. Trimming removed 5 bases from V and 9 bases from J; junction bases left unmatched: 14. This table comes from immunoSEQ multiplex PCR, and its TCRdb copy is limited to in-frame clones, with some not included. The sample includes some 510,000 clones, roughly 88% seen only once; the top ten take approximately 1.8%. The clonotype originates from a woman between 40 and 50 years old who had recovered from COVID-19. J is TRBJ1-1 and V is TRBV19, with 8 bases that match TRBD1. The sequenced sample was PBMCs or T cells enriched from blood (not recorded which). For the CDR3, the DNA is TGTGCCAGTAGTGAAGGGACAGGCGACCCCCCCCAAGCTTTCTTT. Translating gives CASSEGTGDPPQAFF.